The entry below describes one TCR beta chain. Germline lookup yields CDR1 SGHKS and CDR2 YYEKEE (reference sequence). The CDR3 contains 14 residues. The J segment lost 7 bases and the V segment lost 4 bases, leaving 7 bases of the junction unmatched. This record comes from a study of blood T cell repertoires in COVID-19. Study overall: Acute and convalescent COVID-19 samples came from the United States, Italy and Spain.

The data were produced by immunoSEQ multiplex PCR, yet TCRdb's version contains in-frame clones alone and is incomplete. The repertoire holds about 68,000 clones, with about nine tenths as singletons. Sequencing was done on a sample of peripheral blood. This chain uses TRBV5-5 with TRBJ2-5; 10 bases line up with TRBD1. This TCR was sampled from a man aged 50 or older with active COVID-19. CDR3 amino acids: CASSPTGGRGTQYF. CDR3 nucleotide sequence: TGTGCCAGCAGCCCGACAGGGGGCAGGGGGACCCAGTACTTC.